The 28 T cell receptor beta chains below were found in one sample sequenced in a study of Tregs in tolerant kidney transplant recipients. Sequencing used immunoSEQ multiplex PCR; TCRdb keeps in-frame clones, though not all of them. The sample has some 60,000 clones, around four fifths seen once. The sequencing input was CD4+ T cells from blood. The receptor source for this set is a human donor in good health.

The CDR3 DNA is TGTGCCAGCAGCCGGGAGCTACATTGGGGGAACACCATATATTTT. Encoded protein: CASSRELHWGNTIYF. This chain uses TRBV2 with TRBJ1-3; a possible D gene is TRBD1 (5 bases). This CDR3 has 15 amino acids. V was shortened by 6 bases and J by 7 bases, with 19 bases between the two germline ends. Germline V gene lookup returns CDR1 SNHLY and CDR2 FYNNEI.

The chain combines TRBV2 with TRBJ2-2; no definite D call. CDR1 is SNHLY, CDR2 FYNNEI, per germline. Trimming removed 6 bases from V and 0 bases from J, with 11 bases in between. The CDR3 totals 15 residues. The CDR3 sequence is CASRALVSNTGELFF. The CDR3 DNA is TGTGCCAGCAGGGCCCTTGTCTCGAACACCGGGGAGCTGTTTTTT.

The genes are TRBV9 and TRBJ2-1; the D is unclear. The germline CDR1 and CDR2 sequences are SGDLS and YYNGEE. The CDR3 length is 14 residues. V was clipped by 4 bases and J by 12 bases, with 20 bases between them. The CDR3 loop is CASSPPGSTRWQFF. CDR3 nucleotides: TGTGCCAGCAGCCCTCCGGGCTCCACAAGATGGCAGTTCTTC.

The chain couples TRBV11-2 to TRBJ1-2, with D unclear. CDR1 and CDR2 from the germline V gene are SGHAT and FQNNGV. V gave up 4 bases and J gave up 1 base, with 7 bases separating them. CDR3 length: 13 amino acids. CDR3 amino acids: CASSSGLNYGYTF. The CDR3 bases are TGTGCCAGCAGCTCTGGGCTTAACTATGGCTACACCTTC.

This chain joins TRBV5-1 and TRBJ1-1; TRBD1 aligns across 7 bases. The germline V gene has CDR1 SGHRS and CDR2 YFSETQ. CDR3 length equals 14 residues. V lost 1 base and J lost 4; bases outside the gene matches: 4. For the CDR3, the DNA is TGCGCCAGCAGCTTGACAGGGGCGGGCACTGAAGCTTTCTTT. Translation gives CASSLTGAGTEAFF. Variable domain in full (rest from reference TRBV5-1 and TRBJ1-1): KAGVTQTPRYLIKTRGQQVTLSCSPISGHRSVSWYQQTPGQGLQFLFEYFSETQRNKGNFPGRFSGRQFSNSRSEMNVSTLELGDSALYLCASSLTGAGTEAFFGQGTRLTVV.

The CDR3 reads CASSPSTGWQETQYF. The CDR3 region has the DNA TGTGCCAGTAGTCCTAGTACCGGTTGGCAAGAGACCCAGTACTTC. J is TRBJ2-5 and V is TRBV19; D remains unclear. This CDR3 has 15 residues. The germline V and J ends were trimmed by 5 bases and 2 bases, with 15 bases remaining between them. Per the germline V gene, CDR1 is LNHDA and CDR2 is SQIVND (reference sequence).

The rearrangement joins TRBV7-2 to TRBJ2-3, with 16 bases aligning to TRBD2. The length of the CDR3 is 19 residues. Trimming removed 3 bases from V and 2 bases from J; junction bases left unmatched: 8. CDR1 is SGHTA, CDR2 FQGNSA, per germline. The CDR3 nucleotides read TGTGCCAGCAGCTTGAAGGGACTAGCGGGAGGGGGAAACACAGATACGCAGTATTTT. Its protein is CASSLKGLAGGGNTDTQYF.

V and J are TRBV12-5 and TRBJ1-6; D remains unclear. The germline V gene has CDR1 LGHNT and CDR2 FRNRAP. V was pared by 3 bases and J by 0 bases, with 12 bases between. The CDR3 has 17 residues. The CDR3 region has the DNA TGTGCTAGTGGTTTAAAACCGGGAAGCTCCTATAATTCACCCCTCCACTTT. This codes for CASGLKPGSSYNSPLHF.

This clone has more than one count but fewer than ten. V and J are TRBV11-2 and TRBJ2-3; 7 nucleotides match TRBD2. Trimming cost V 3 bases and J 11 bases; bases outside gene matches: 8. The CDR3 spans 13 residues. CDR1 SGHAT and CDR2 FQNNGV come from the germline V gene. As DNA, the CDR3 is TGTGCCAGCAGCTTGGGAGCGGGACGTGAGCAGTATTTT. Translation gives CASSLGAGREQYF.

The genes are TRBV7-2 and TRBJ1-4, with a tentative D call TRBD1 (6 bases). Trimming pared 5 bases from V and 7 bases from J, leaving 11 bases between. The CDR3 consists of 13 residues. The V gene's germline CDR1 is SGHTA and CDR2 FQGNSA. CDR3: CASSRGWGEKLFF. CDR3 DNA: TGTGCCAGCAGCAGGGGGTGGGGTGAAAAACTGTTTTTT.

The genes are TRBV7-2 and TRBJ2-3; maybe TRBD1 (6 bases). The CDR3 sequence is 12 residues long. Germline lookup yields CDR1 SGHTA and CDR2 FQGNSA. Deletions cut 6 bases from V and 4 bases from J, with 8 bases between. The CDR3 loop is CASSYRADTQYF. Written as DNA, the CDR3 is TGTGCCAGCAGTTACAGGGCAGATACGCAGTATTTT.

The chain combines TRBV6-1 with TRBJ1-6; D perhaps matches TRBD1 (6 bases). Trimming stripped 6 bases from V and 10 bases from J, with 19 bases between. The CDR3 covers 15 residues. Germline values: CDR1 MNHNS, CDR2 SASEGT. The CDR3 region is CASRAEMGARSPLHF. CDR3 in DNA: TGTGCCAGCAGGGCCGAAATGGGGGCCAGGTCACCCCTCCACTTT.

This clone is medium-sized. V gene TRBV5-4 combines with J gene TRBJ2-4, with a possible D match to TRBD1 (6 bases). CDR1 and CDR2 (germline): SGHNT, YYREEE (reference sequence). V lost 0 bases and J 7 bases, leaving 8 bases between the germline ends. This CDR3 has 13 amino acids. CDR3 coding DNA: TGTGCCAGCAGCTTGGCTGGGGGCAACATTCAGTACTTC. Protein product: CASSLAGGNIQYF. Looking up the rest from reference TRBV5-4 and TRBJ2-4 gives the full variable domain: ETGVTQSPTHLIKTRGQQVTLRCSSQSGHNTVSWYQQALGQGPQFIFQYYREEENGRGNFPPRFSGLQFPNYSSELNVNALELDDSALYLCASSLAGGNIQYFGAGTRLSVL.

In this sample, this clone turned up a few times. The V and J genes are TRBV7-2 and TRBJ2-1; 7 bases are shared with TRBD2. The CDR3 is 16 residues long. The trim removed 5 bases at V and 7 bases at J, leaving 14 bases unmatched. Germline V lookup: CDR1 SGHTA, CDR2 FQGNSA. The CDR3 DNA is TGTGCCAGCAGCCCTCGTACCCAGGGACTAAAGAATGAGCAGTTCTTC. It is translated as CASSPRTQGLKNEQFF. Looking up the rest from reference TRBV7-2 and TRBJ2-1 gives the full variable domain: GAGVSQSPSNKVTEKGKDVELRCDPISGHTALYWYRQSLGQGLEFLIYFQGNSAPDKSGLPSDRFSAERTGGSVSTLTIQRTQQEDSAVYLCASSPRTQGLKNEQFFGPGTRLTVL.

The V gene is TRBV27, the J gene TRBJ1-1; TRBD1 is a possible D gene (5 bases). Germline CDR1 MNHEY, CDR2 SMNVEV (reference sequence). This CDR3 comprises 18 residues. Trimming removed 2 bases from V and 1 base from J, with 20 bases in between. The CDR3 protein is CASSLTWTTWDPNTEAFF. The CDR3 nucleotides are TGTGCCAGCAGTTTAACCTGGACAACTTGGGACCCGAACACTGAAGCTTTCTTT.

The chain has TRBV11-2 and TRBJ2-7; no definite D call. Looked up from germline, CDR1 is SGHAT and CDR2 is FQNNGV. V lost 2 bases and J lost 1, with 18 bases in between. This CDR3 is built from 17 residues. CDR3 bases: TGTGCCAGCAGCTTAAAGGACCCTCGTTGGATATCCTACGAGCAGTACTTC. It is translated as CASSLKDPRWISYEQYF.

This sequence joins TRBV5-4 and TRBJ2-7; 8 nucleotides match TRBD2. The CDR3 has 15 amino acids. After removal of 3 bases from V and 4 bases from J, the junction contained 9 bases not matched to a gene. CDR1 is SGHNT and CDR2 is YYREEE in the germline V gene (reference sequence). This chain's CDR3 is CASSSPRGGRYEQYF. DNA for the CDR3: TGTGCCAGCAGCTCCCCCCGGGGGGGCCGGTACGAGCAGTACTTC.

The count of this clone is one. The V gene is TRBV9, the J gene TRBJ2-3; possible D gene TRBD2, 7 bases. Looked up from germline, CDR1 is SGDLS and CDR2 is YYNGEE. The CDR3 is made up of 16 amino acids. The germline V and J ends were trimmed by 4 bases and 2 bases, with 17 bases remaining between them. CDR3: CASSPRGEGYTDTQYF. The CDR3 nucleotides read TGTGCCAGCAGCCCGAGGGGGGAGGGATACACAGATACGCAGTATTTT.

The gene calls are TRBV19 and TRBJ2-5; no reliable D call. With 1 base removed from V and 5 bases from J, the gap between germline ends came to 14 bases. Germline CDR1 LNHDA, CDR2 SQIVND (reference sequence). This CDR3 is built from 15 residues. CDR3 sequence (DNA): TGTGCCAGTAGTATAGTTACAGAAGGCTCCGAGACCCAGTACTTC. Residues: CASSIVTEGSETQYF. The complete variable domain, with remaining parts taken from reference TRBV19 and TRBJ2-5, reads DGGITQSPKYLFRKEGQNVTLSCEQNLNHDAMYWYRQDPGQGLRLIYYSQIVNDFQKGDIAEGYSVSREKKESFPLTVTSAQKNPTAFYLCASSIVTEGSETQYFGPGTRLLVL.

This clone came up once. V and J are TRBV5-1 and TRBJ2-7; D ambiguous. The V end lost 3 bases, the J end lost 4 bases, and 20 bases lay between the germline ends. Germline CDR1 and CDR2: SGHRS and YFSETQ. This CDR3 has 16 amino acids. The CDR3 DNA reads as TGCGCCAGCAGCTACACAACCGGCCTTGGGCTGTACGAGCAGTACTTC. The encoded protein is CASSYTTGLGLYEQYF.

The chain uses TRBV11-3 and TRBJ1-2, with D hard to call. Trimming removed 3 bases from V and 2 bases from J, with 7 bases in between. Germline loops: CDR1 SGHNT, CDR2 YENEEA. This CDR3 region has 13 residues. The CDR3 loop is CASSLAANYGYTF. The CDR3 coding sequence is TGTGCCAGCAGCTTGGCGGCCAACTATGGCTACACCTTC.

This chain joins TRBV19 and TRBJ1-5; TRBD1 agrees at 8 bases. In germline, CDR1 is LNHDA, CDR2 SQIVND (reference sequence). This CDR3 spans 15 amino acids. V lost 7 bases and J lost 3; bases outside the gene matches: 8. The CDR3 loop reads CASTSLDRVNQPQHF. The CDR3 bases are TGTGCCAGTACCTCACTGGACAGGGTCAATCAGCCCCAGCATTTT.

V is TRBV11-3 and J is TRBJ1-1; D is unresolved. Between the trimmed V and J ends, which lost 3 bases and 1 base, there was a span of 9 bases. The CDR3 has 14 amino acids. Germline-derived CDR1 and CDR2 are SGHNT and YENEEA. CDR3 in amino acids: CASSFGRENTEAFF. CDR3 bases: TGTGCCAGCAGCTTTGGTCGGGAGAACACTGAAGCTTTCTTT.

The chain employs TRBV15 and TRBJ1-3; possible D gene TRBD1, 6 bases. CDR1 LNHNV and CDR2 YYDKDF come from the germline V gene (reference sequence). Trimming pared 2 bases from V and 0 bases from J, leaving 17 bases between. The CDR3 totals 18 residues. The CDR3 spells CATSRTHDRPRSGNTIYF. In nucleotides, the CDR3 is TGTGCCACCAGCAGAACCCACGACAGGCCGCGCTCTGGAAACACCATATATTTT.

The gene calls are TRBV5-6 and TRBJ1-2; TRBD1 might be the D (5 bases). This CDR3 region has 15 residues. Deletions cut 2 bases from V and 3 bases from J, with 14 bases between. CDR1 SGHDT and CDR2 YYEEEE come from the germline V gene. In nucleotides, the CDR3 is TGTGCCAGCAGCTTTGTGGAGGGGCAGCACTATGGCTACACCTTC. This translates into CASSFVEGQHYGYTF.

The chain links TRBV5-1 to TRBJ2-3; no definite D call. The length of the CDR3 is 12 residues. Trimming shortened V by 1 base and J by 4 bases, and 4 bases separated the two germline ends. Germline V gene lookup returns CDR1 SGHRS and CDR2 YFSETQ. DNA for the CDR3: TGCGCCAGCAGCTTGCCTTCAGATACGCAGTATTTT. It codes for CASSLPSDTQYF.

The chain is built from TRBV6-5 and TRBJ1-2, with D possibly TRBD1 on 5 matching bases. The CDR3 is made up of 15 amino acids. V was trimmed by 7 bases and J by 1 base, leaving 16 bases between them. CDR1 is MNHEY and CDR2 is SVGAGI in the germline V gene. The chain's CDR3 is CASTNGGEGNYGYTF. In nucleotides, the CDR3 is TGTGCCAGCACCAACGGGGGGGAGGGTAACTATGGCTACACCTTC.

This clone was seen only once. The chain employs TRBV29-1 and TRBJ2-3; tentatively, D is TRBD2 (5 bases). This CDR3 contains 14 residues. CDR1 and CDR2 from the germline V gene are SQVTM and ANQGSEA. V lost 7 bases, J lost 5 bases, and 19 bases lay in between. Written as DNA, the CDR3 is TGCAGCGGAAGCGGATCTACACGGGGAGATACGCAGTATTTT. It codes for CSGSGSTRGDTQYF.